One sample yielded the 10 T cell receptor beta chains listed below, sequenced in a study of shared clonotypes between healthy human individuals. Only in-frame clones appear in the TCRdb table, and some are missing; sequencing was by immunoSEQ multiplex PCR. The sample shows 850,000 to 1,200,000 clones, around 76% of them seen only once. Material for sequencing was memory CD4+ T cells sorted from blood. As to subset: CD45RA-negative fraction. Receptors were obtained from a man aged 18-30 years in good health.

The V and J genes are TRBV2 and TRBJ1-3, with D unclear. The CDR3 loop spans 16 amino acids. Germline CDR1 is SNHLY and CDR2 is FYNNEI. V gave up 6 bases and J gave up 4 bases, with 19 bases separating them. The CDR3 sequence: CASRDEGSYSGNTIYF. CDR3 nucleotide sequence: TGTGCCAGCAGAGACGAAGGGTCTTACTCCGGAAACACCATATATTTT.

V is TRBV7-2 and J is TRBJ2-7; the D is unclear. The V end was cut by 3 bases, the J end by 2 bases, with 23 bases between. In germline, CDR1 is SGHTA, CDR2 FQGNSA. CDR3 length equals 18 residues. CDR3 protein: CASSFYPNSQTYPYEQYF. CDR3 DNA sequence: TGTGCCAGCAGCTTTTACCCGAACAGTCAAACGTACCCCTACGAGCAGTACTTC.

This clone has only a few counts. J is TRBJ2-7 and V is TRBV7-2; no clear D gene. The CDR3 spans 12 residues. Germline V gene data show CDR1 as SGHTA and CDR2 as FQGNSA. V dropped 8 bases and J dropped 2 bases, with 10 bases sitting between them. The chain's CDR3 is CASSQDAYEQYF. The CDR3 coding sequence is TGTGCCAGCTCTCAGGATGCCTACGAGCAGTACTTC.

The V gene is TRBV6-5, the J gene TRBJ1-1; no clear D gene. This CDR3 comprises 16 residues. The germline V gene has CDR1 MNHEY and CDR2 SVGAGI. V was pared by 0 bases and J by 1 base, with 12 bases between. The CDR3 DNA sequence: TGTGCCAGCAGTTACTCCGCGTCGGCAGGGAACACTGAAGCTTTCTTT. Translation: CASSYSASAGNTEAFF.

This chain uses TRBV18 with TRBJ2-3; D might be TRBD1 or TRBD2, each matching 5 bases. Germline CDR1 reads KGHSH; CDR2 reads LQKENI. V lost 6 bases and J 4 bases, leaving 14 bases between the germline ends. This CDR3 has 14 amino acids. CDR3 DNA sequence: TGTGCCAGCTCCGTCAGGGCCGGGGCAGATACGCAGTATTTT. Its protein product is CASSVRAGADTQYF.

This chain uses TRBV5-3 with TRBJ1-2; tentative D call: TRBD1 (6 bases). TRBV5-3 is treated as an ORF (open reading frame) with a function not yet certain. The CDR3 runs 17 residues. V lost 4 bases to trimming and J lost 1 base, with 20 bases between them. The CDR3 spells CARSRGLPPTLNYGYTF. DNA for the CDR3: TGTGCCAGAAGCCGGGGGCTTCCGCCCACCCTTAACTATGGCTACACCTTC.

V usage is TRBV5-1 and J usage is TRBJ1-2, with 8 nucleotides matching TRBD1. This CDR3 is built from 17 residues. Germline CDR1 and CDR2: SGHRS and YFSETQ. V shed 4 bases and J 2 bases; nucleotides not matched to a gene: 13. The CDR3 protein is CASSVTGTGDTNYGYTF. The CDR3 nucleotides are TGCGCCAGCAGCGTAACCGGGACAGGAGATACAAACTATGGCTACACCTTC. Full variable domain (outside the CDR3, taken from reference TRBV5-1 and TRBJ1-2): KAGVTQTPRYLIKTRGQQVTLSCSPISGHRSVSWYQQTPGQGLQFLFEYFSETQRNKGNFPGRFSGRQFSNSRSEMNVSTLELGDSALYLCASSVTGTGDTNYGYTFGSGTRLTVV.

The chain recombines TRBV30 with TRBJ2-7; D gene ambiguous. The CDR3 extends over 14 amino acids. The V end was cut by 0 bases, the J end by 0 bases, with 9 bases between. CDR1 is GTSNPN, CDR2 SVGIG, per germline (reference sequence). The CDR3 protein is CAWSVGLNSYEQYF. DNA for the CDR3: TGTGCCTGGAGTGTCGGCCTGAACTCCTACGAGCAGTACTTC.

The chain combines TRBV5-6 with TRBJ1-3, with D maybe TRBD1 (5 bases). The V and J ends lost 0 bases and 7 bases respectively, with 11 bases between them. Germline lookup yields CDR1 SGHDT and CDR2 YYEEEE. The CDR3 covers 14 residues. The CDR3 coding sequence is TGTGCCAGCAGCTTGGTCCAGGGTGGCAACACCATATATTTT. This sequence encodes CASSLVQGGNTIYF.

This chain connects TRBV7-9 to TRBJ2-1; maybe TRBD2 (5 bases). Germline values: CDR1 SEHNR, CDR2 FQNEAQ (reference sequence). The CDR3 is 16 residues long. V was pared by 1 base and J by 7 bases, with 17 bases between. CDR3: CASSLGRVGLDNEQFF. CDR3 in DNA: TGTGCCAGCAGCTTAGGGCGGGTGGGTTTGGATAATGAGCAGTTCTTC.